Following are 4 T cell receptor beta chains from one sample sequenced in a study of identifying expanded T cells in peripheral blood. Repertoires were generated with immunoSEQ multiplex PCR, while TCRdb's copy carries only in-frame clones and drops some. The table has 91,000 or so clones, about 90% seen once. Sequenced: blood. These receptors were collected from a person aged 18 to 70 in good health.

The rearrangement joins TRBV6-5 to TRBJ2-7, with TRBD1 matching over 10 bases. The CDR3 covers 16 residues. The germline CDR1 and CDR2 sequences are MNHEY and SVGAGI. The ends lost 4 bases at V and 5 bases at J; junction bases unmatched: 11. CDR3 region: CASSSHGGQGLDEQYF. The CDR3 bases are TGTGCCAGCAGTTCTCACGGGGGACAGGGGTTAGACGAGCAGTACTTC.

This chain uses TRBV5-6 with TRBJ2-7; D unclear. The CDR3 consists of 14 residues. From germline, CDR1 is SGHDT and CDR2 YYEEEE. V gave up 2 bases and J gave up 5 bases, with 14 bases separating them. The CDR3 DNA follows: TGTGCCAGCAGCTTCGGCCAGCCTCCTAACGAGCAGTACTTC. Amino acids: CASSFGQPPNEQYF.

The chain has TRBV4-1 and TRBJ2-7; 11 nucleotides agree with TRBD2. The germline CDR1 and CDR2 sequences are MGHRA and YSYEKL. V gave up 0 bases and J gave up 4 bases; unmatched junction bases: 11. The CDR3 is made up of 18 amino acids. Here the CDR3 reads CASSQEETTGTSGYEQYF. CDR3 nucleotide sequence: TGCGCCAGCAGCCAAGAAGAGACAACCGGGACTAGCGGTTACGAGCAGTACTTC.

The rearrangement joins TRBV4-3 to TRBJ1-2; possibly TRBD1 for D (5 bases). Germline values: CDR1 LGHNA, CDR2 YSLEER. The V gene lost 0 bases and the J gene lost 4 bases, with 12 bases spanning the gap. The CDR3 sequence is 15 residues long. CDR3 in DNA: TGCGCCAGCAGCCAAGATCTGGGGCGCATCTATGGCTACACCTTC. Its protein is CASSQDLGRIYGYTF.